This T cell receptor beta chain was identified in a study of blood T cell repertoires in COVID-19 (dated by TCRdb to 2020 to 2021). About the investigation overall: Samples covering the acute and convalescent phases of COVID-19 were provided by collaborators in the United States, Italy and Spain. Where available, HLA class I and class II types were obtained from metadata supplied by the sample provider rather than from assay-based typing. The prospective study material was composed of cDNA or gDNA derived from T cells, B-cell-depleted T cells, or PBMCs. The dataset comprised deeply sampled blood TCRbeta repertoires from subjects exposed to, actively infected with, or recovered from COVID-19. The repertoires were released in a freely available public database meant as a resource for research on the immune response to SARS-CoV-2. The samples were drawn from the first 160 participants of the ongoing ImmuneRACE study and from 950 to 1,500 subjects provided by 6 global collaborators. Nearly every sample came with metadata listing a de-identified subject ID, COVID-19 status, age in years and sex.

TCRbeta CDR3 regions were amplified from genomic DNA using the immunoSEQ Assay, a bias-controlled multiplex PCR. Per the source publication's procedure: Within the assay, amplification of reference gene primers was used to estimate how many nucleated cells each sample contained. To quantify the absolute abundance of each unique TCRbeta CDR3 rearrangement, sequence reads were collapsed and filtered. For each sample, productive Simpson clonality was calculated by taking the square root of Simpson's diversity index across productive rearrangements. TCRdb retrieved this table from immuneACCESS and kept in-frame rearrangements only. Not all clones are present; in checked studies, unresolved V genes account for under half, and no reason is known for the remainder. The V and J calls and the clone size are those of that table, but D and trimming were determined from the DNA. This sample has approximately 39,000 clones in its table, and over 80% of those were observed once. The top ten clones comprise 20% to 30% of the sample.

Each collaborating institution followed its own protocols to collect whole blood in K2EDTA tubes. For TCRbeta analysis, collaborators shipped samples as frozen whole blood, isolated PBMCs, or DNA extracted from either of those sample types. Points the paper makes about the study in general: The quantity of clinical and demographic metadata differed by source and by participant and was supplied without curation.

As to this clone: The target of this receptor is not known. No clone much larger than this one lies a single base away; base qualities are absent.

The cysteine opens and the phenylalanine closes a CDR3 of 12 amino acids. Just the 36-base CDR3 DNA is kept, in frame starting at base 1. Here V drops 7 bases and J drops 1 base, and the junction holds 0 bases not matched to any gene. CDR1 SNHLY and CDR2 FYNNEI are derived from the germline V gene. The rearranged chain carries TRBV2 and TRBJ2-5; a stretch of 7 junction bases matches TRBD1. The receptor's source is a man in his fifties or sixties with active or convalescent COVID-19. Sequences were obtained from peripheral blood. The CDR3 sequence is CASNRGQETQYF. The base sequence is TGTGCCAGCAACAGGGGCCAAGAGACCCAGTACTTC.